Below are 15 T cell receptor beta chains sequenced from a single sample in a study of T cell responses to AZD1222 COVID-19 vaccine. Produced via immunoSEQ multiplex PCR; TCRdb's table is partial and in-frame only. The sample consists of about 59,000 clones, 85% to 90% of them appearing once. The sample consisted of peripheral blood, taken 28 days after the second AZD1222 dose. The receptors originated from an adult who received the AZD1222 COVID-19 vaccine.

The chain has TRBV30 and TRBJ2-7; TRBD2 agrees at 11 bases. The CDR3 loop spans 13 amino acids. Germline lookup yields CDR1 GTSNPN and CDR2 SVGIG (reference sequence). Unmatched junction bases numbered 8, after V lost 4 bases and J lost 9 bases. CDR3 sequence: CAWNELAGDLQYF. In DNA form, the CDR3 reads TGTGCCTGGAATGAACTAGCGGGGGATCTGCAGTACTTC.

To note about this clone: One end of the junction varies from germline; a read error may be responsible. V is TRBV9 and J is TRBJ2-7; a weak D match, TRBD2 (6 bases). This CDR3 region has 14 residues. Germline V CDR1 and CDR2: SGDLS, YYNGEE. The CDR3 region has the DNA TGTGCCAGCAGCGTAGTGGGGGGTTCCTCCGAGCAGTACTTC. This translates into CASSVVGGSSEQYF. Drawing the rest from reference TRBV9 and TRBJ2-7, the complete variable domain is DSGVTQTPKHLITATGQRVTLRCSPRSGDLSVYWYQQSLDQGLQFLIQYYNGEERAKGNILERFSAQQFPDLHSELNLSSLELGDSALYFCASSVVGGSSEQYFGPGTRLTVT.

The chain couples TRBV2 to TRBJ2-1; TRBD2 matches 7 bases. Per the germline V gene, CDR1 is SNHLY and CDR2 is FYNNEI. This CDR3 has 15 amino acids. Trimming removed 11 bases from V and 4 bases from J; junction bases left unmatched: 14. In DNA, the CDR3 is TGTGCCCAACCTAGCAGCCCTAGCGGATACAATGAGCAGTTCTTC. Residues: CAQPSSPSGYNEQFF.

Comment on this clone: The sample contains more than one DNA sequence encoding this CDR3. The V gene is TRBV5-1, the J gene TRBJ2-5; no reliable D call. The V end was cut by 2 bases, the J end by 3 bases, with 2 bases between. CDR3 length equals 11 residues. CDR1 is SGHRS, CDR2 YFSETQ, per germline. The DNA for the CDR3 is TGCGCCAGCAGCTTAGAAGAGACCCAGTACTTC. It yields the protein CASSLEETQYF. Combining the CDR3 with reference TRBV5-1 and TRBJ2-5 gives the whole variable domain KAGVTQTPRYLIKTRGQQVTLSCSPISGHRSVSWYQQTPGQGLQFLFEYFSETQRNKGNFPGRFSGRQFSNSRSEMNVSTLELGDSALYLCASSLEETQYFGPGTRLLVL.

V is TRBV10-3 and J is TRBJ2-3; TRBD2 aligns across 8 bases. Unmatched junction bases numbered 10, after V lost 0 bases and J lost 5 bases. The CDR3 has 17 amino acids. Germline V gene data show CDR1 as ENHRY and CDR2 as SYGVKD. The CDR3 region has the DNA TGTGCCATCAGTGAGTCGAAGACGGGAGGGCGTTTAGATACGCAGTATTTT. It encodes CAISESKTGGRLDTQYF.

This chain joins TRBV7-9 and TRBJ2-7; TRBD2 is a possible D gene (5 bases). The V end was cut by 5 bases, the J end by 2 bases, with 10 bases between. CDR3 length: 13 amino acids. In germline, CDR1 is SEHNR, CDR2 FQNEAQ (reference sequence). CDR3 loop: CASSPRDAYEQYF. As DNA, the CDR3 is TGTGCCAGCAGCCCGAGGGATGCCTACGAGCAGTACTTC.

The V call is TRBV4-1, the J call TRBJ2-2; maybe TRBD1 (6 bases). This CDR3 contains 16 residues. Trimming pared 0 bases from V and 10 bases from J, leaving 18 bases between. From germline, CDR1 is MGHRA and CDR2 YSYEKL. Written as DNA, the CDR3 is TGCGCCAGCAGCCAAGAGAATTTAGTGGGGGCAGAGGAGCTGTTTTTT. Its translation is CASSQENLVGAEELFF.

This chain connects TRBV7-8 to TRBJ1-2; 10 nucleotides align to TRBD1. The CDR3 consists of 15 residues. Germline trimming cut 4 bases from V and 1 base from J; bases unmatched to any gene: 3. Germline values: CDR1 SGHVS, CDR2 FQNEAQ. The CDR3 region is CASSSGDRGNYGYTF. DNA of the CDR3: TGTGCCAGCAGCTCAGGGGACAGGGGTAACTATGGCTACACCTTC.

J is TRBJ1-3 and V is TRBV5-1; weak D call: TRBD1 (5 bases). The germline gives CDR1 SGHRS, CDR2 YFSETQ. This CDR3 contains 16 residues. V dropped 0 bases and J dropped 0 bases, with 10 bases sitting between them. CDR3 coding DNA: TGCGCCAGCAGCTTGGAGGGGCGTCCCTCTGGAAACACCATATATTTT. Amino acids: CASSLEGRPSGNTIYF.

The rearrangement joins TRBV11-2 to TRBJ2-7; either TRBD1 or TRBD2 may fit D (5 bases each). Trimming removed 6 bases at V and 3 bases at J, with 18 bases between. The CDR3 is made up of 15 amino acids. From germline, CDR1 is SGHAT and CDR2 FQNNGV. The CDR3 loop reads CASRLGGGPGYEQYF. In DNA, the CDR3 is TGTGCCAGCAGGCTAGGTGGGGGACCAGGCTACGAGCAGTACTTC.

V gene TRBV7-8 combines with J gene TRBJ1-5; TRBD1 matches at 7 bases. V trimming: 5 bases; J trimming: 3 bases; junction bases outside the gene matches: 7. Germline-derived CDR1 and CDR2 are SGHVS and FQNEAQ. The CDR3 length is 15 residues. The CDR3 here is CASSHRQGYNQPQHF. CDR3 bases: TGTGCCAGCAGCCACCGACAGGGCTACAATCAGCCCCAGCATTTT.

The chain combines TRBV19 with TRBJ2-5; either TRBD1 or TRBD2 may supply D (5 bases each). Germline values: CDR1 LNHDA, CDR2 SQIVND (reference sequence). Trimming shortened V by 2 bases and J by 4 bases, and 11 bases separated the two germline ends. The CDR3 sequence is 14 residues long. CDR3 nucleotides: TGTGCCAGTAGTATAACTCCGGGACGAGAGACCCAGTACTTC. Residues: CASSITPGRETQYF.

The rearrangement links TRBV5-1 to TRBJ1-4; D remains ambiguous. The V end was cut by 2 bases, the J end by 2 bases, with 13 bases between. The CDR3 consists of 16 residues. Germline lookup yields CDR1 SGHRS and CDR2 YFSETQ. CDR3 residues: CASSFGPRSTNEKLFF. The CDR3, as DNA: TGCGCCAGCAGCTTTGGTCCAAGGTCGACTAATGAAAAACTGTTTTTT.

The CDR3 sequence: CASSRGAVNQPQHF. The CDR3 nucleotides are TGTGCCAGCTCCCGCGGGGCTGTGAATCAGCCCCAGCATTTT. The rearrangement uses TRBV27 and TRBJ1-5; perhaps TRBD1 as D (5 bases). CDR3 size: 14 residues. The germline CDR1 and CDR2 sequences are MNHEY and SMNVEV (reference sequence). Trimming shortened V by 8 bases and J by 4 bases, and 15 bases separated the two germline ends.

The count of this clone is one. The J gene is TRBJ1-1, the V gene TRBV7-9, with 9 bases fitting TRBD1. This CDR3 is 16 amino acids long. V gave up 4 bases and J gave up 3 bases; unmatched junction bases: 9. The germline CDR1 and CDR2 sequences are SEHNR and FQNEAQ (reference sequence). This chain's CDR3 is CASSSGQGRADTEAFF. The CDR3 bases are TGTGCCAGCAGCTCCGGACAGGGGAGGGCAGACACTGAAGCTTTCTTT.